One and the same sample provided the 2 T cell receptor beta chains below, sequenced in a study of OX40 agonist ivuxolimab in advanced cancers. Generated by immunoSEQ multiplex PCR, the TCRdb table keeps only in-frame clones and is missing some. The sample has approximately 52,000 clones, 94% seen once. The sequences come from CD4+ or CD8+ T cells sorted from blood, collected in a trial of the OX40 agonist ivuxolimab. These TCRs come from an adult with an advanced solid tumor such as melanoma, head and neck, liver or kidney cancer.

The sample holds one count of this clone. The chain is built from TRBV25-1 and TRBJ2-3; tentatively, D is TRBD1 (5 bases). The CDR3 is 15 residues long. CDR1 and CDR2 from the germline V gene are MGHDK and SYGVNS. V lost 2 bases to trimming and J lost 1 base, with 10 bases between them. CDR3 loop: CASSEQGLGTDTQYF. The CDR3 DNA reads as TGTGCCAGCAGTGAACAGGGTCTGGGCACAGATACGCAGTATTTT.

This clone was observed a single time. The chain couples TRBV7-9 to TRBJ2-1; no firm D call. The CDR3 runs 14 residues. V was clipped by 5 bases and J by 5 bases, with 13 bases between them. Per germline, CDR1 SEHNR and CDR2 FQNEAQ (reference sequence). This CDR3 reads CASSRLGSNNEQFF. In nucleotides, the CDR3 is TGTGCCAGCAGCCGACTCGGGTCAAACAATGAGCAGTTCTTC.